The T cell receptor beta chain under discussion was sequenced for a study of blood T cell repertoires in COVID-19. Study-wide context: COVID-19 samples collected from the United States, Italy and Spain covered acute and convalescent phases. PBMCs, B-cell-depleted T cells, or T cells were the source of the cDNA or gDNA that made up the material.

Under the authors' procedure: Cell counts per sample came from amplifying reference gene primers. The assay was immunoSEQ multiplex PCR, and TCRdb's table has in-frame clones only and misses some. V, J and clone size reflect that table, while D and trimming were determined from the DNA. The sample contains 150,000 to 200,000 clones, under 85% of which appear only once. V dropped 5 bases and J dropped 5; count of bases not matched to a gene: 3. This CDR3 has 14 residues. In germline, CDR1 is SNHLY, CDR2 FYNNEI. The V gene is TRBV2, the J gene TRBJ2-5; TRBD1 matches 12 bases. The receptor comes from a man in his 70s with acute or convalescent COVID-19. Sequenced sample: peripheral blood. CDR3 coding DNA: TGTGCCAGCAGTCGGGACAGGGGGCGGGAGACCCAGTACTTC. Encoded protein: CASSRDRGRETQYF.